A single sample gave rise to the 4 T cell receptor beta chains below, sequenced in a study of T cell responses to AZD1222 COVID-19 vaccine. TCRdb keeps only in-frame clones here, not all; method: immunoSEQ multiplex PCR. There are about 110,000 clones in the sample; 89% occur only once, and 3.1% lies in the top ten. The sample consisted of peripheral blood, taken on day 0 of MenACWY control vaccination. The source is an adult in good health.

The chain carries TRBV28 and TRBJ1-1; possibly TRBD1 for D (5 bases). The CDR3 contains 15 residues. Trimming took 4 bases from V and 11 from J, leaving 23 bases between them. Germline loops: CDR1 MDHEN, CDR2 SYDVKM. CDR3 loop: CASSSITGTPVGAFF. The CDR3 DNA sequence: TGTGCCAGCAGTTCGATAACCGGGACCCCGGTAGGCGCTTTCTTT. The variable domain in full, completed from reference TRBV28 and TRBJ1-1, reads DVKVTQSSRYLVKRTGEKVFLECVQDMDHENMFWYRQDPGLGLRLIYFSYDVKMKEKGDIPEGYSVSREKKERFSLILESASTNQTSMYLCASSSITGTPVGAFFGQGTRLTVV.

V gene TRBV5-7 combines with J gene TRBJ2-7; TRBD1 might be the D (5 bases). TRBV5-7 is given ORF status, its function remaining uncertain. V was shortened by 4 bases and J by 3 bases, with 23 bases between the two germline ends. This CDR3 contains 17 residues. The CDR3 DNA reads TGTGCCAGCAGCCCATTGGGGCCCCCAGAAACAAACTACGAGCAGTACTTC. Translated, it gives CASSPLGPPETNYEQYF.

V and J are TRBV21-1 and TRBJ1-6; the tabulated D call, TRBD1, remains unverified against the DNA. TRBV21-1 is recorded as a pseudogene. This CDR3 is 16 amino acids long. CDR3 coding DNA: TGTGCCAGCGGCAAAGGGGACAGGGTCGGTAATTCACCCCTCCACTTT. Its protein is CASGKGDRVGNSPLHF.

The rearrangement joins TRBV6-5 to TRBJ1-2; 10 positions match TRBD1. Per germline, CDR1 MNHEY and CDR2 SVGAGI. Germline trimming cut 6 bases from V and 4 bases from J; bases unmatched to any gene: 8. This CDR3 contains 15 residues. The CDR3 loop reads CASRVRDRGAYGYTF. CDR3 DNA: TGTGCCAGCAGAGTCCGGGACAGGGGAGCCTATGGCTACACCTTC.